The rows below give T cell receptor beta chains drawn from one sample of a study of blood T cell repertoires in COVID-19. Clones were sequenced by immunoSEQ multiplex PCR, and TCRdb holds only the in-frame ones, with some missing. The profile covers 150,000 to 200,000 clones, with roughly 79% appearing a single time and around 12% taken by the ten largest. Specimen: peripheral blood. The receptors here all came from a woman older than 75 with COVID-19, enrolled during active disease. The CDR3 runs from the conserved cysteine through the conserved F or W. Fields, in order: clone size, D gene, J gene, V gene, CDR3 protein, CDR3 DNA. A D gene is named only where the DNA matches it firmly. Where a row states a size, it is once, few, many or the class of an expanded clone; other rows omit it.

clone size: -; D gene: -; J gene: TRBJ2-1; V gene: TRBV15; CDR3 protein: CATSRDPAGEQFF; CDR3 DNA: TGTGCCACCAGCAGAGATCCGGCGGGAGAGCAGTTCTTC
clone size: -; D gene: -; J gene: TRBJ1-2; V gene: TRBV5-1; CDR3 protein: CASRVKGENGYTF; CDR3 DNA: TGCGCCAGCCGCGTTAAAGGAGAAAATGGCTACACCTTC
clone size: -; D gene: TRBD2; J gene: TRBJ2-2; V gene: TRBV18; CDR3 protein: CASSPGTSGSVGELFF; CDR3 DNA: TGTGCCAGCTCACCGGGGACTAGCGGGAGCGTCGGGGAGCTGTTTTTT
clone size: -; D gene: -; J gene: TRBJ1-2; V gene: TRBV11-2; CDR3 protein: CASSHLQVPYGYTF; CDR3 DNA: TGTGCCAGCAGCCACCTACAGGTTCCCTATGGCTACACCTTC
clone size: -; D gene: TRBD2; J gene: TRBJ2-7; V gene: TRBV5-4; CDR3 protein: CASSSGGWRQSYEQYF; CDR3 DNA: TGTGCCAGCAGCTCCGGGGGGTGGCGGCAGTCCTACGAGCAGTACTTC
clone size: few; D gene: TRBD2; J gene: TRBJ2-2; V gene: TRBV13; CDR3 protein: CASSPGGANTGELFF; CDR3 DNA: TGTGCCAGCAGCCCCGGGGGGGCAAACACCGGGGAGCTGTTTTTT
clone size: few; D gene: TRBD1; J gene: TRBJ2-7; V gene: TRBV5-1; CDR3 protein: CASSPDRGLAPYEQYF; CDR3 DNA: TGCGCCAGCAGCCCGGACAGGGGCCTGGCCCCGTACGAGCAGTACTTC
clone size: -; D gene: TRBD1; J gene: TRBJ2-3; V gene: TRBV19; CDR3 protein: CASSIDQGAGDTQYF; CDR3 DNA: TGTGCCAGTAGTATAGACCAGGGGGCTGGAGATACGCAGTATTTT
clone size: -; D gene: TRBD1; J gene: TRBJ1-2; V gene: TRBV30; CDR3 protein: CAWGEDRPLGYTF; CDR3 DNA: TGTGCCTGGGGTGAGGACAGGCCTCTAGGCTACACCTTC
clone size: -; D gene: TRBD2; J gene: TRBJ2-5; V gene: TRBV5-1; CDR3 protein: CASSLLAGGRSHLETQYF; CDR3 DNA: TGCGCCAGCAGCTTACTAGCGGGGGGGCGCAGTCATCTAGAGACCCAGTACTTC
clone size: -; D gene: -; J gene: TRBJ2-7; V gene: TRBV24-1; CDR3 protein: CATSDALGGPPYEQYF; CDR3 DNA: TGTGCCACCAGTGATGCCCTCGGTGGGCCCCCCTACGAGCAGTACTTC
clone size: -; D gene: TRBD1; J gene: TRBJ1-2; V gene: TRBV7-8; CDR3 protein: CASSLARAGTEGNYGYTF; CDR3 DNA: TGTGCCAGCAGCTTAGCGAGAGCCGGGACAGAGGGAAACTATGGCTACACCTTC
clone size: -; D gene: TRBD2; J gene: TRBJ2-7; V gene: TRBV12-3/TRBV12-4; CDR3 protein: CASSLRGGNEQYF; CDR3 DNA: TGTGCCAGCAGTTTGAGGGGAGGGAACGAGCAGTACTTC
clone size: -; D gene: TRBD2; J gene: TRBJ2-7; V gene: TRBV28; CDR3 protein: CASSLAGEASYEQYF; CDR3 DNA: TGTGCCAGCAGTTTGGCGGGAGAGGCGTCCTACGAGCAGTACTTC
clone size: -; D gene: TRBD2; J gene: TRBJ2-2; V gene: TRBV6-6; CDR3 protein: CASSQRLAGANTGELFF; CDR3 DNA: TGTGCCAGCAGTCAAAGACTAGCGGGCGCGAACACCGGGGAGCTGTTTTTT
clone size: -; D gene: -; J gene: TRBJ1-3; V gene: TRBV2; CDR3 protein: CASSEFQGLGNTIYF; CDR3 DNA: TGTGCCAGCAGTGAGTTCCAGGGGTTAGGAAACACCATATATTTT
clone size: -; D gene: -; J gene: TRBJ1-5; V gene: TRBV19; CDR3 protein: CASAVRNSNQPQHF; CDR3 DNA: TGTGCCAGTGCAGTCCGAAATAGCAATCAGCCCCAGCATTTT
clone size: -; D gene: -; J gene: TRBJ1-5; V gene: TRBV18; CDR3 protein: CASSPLQGESQPQHF; CDR3 DNA: TGTGCCAGCTCACCCCTACAGGGAGAGAGTCAGCCCCAGCATTTT
clone size: once; D gene: -; J gene: TRBJ1-2; V gene: TRBV30; CDR3 protein: CAWTSAGVGYTF; CDR3 DNA: TGTGCCTGGACTTCAGCAGGGGTTGGCTACACCTTC
clone size: -; D gene: -; J gene: TRBJ2-7; V gene: TRBV12-5; CDR3 protein: CASADLRGRVYEQYF; CDR3 DNA: TGTGCTAGCGCAGATTTGCGGGGGCGCGTCTACGAGCAGTACTTC
clone size: once; D gene: TRBD2; J gene: TRBJ2-2; V gene: TRBV10-3; CDR3 protein: CAINSLAGGPYTGELFF; CDR3 DNA: TGTGCCATCAATTCCCTAGCGGGGGGGCCCTACACCGGGGAGCTGTTTTTT
clone size: -; D gene: TRBD1; J gene: TRBJ1-1; V gene: TRBV7-8; CDR3 protein: CASSSLGQGPTEAFF; CDR3 DNA: TGTGCCAGCAGCTCCCTCGGACAGGGCCCCACTGAAGCTTTCTTT
clone size: many; D gene: TRBD1; J gene: TRBJ1-5; V gene: TRBV28; CDR3 protein: CASSSRDRRARQPQHF; CDR3 DNA: TGTGCCAGCAGCAGTCGGGACAGGCGAGCGAGGCAGCCCCAGCATTTT
clone size: -; D gene: -; J gene: TRBJ2-7; V gene: TRBV5-8; CDR3 protein: CASSLLRVIGYF; CDR3 DNA: TGTGCCAGCAGCTTGCTCAGGGTCATAGGGTACTTC
clone size: few; D gene: -; J gene: TRBJ1-5; V gene: TRBV6-2/TRBV6-3; CDR3 protein: CASSYPGGGFQPQHF; CDR3 DNA: TGTGCCAGCAGTTACCCCGGGGGGGGTTTTCAGCCCCAGCATTTT
clone size: -; D gene: -; J gene: TRBJ1-4; V gene: TRBV2; CDR3 protein: CASSGQGLTNEKLFF; CDR3 DNA: TGTGCCAGCAGTGGGCAGGGGTTAACTAATGAAAAACTGTTTTTT
clone size: -; D gene: -; J gene: TRBJ2-2; V gene: TRBV2; CDR3 protein: CASGYSYLGELFF; CDR3 DNA: TGTGCCAGCGGGTACAGCTACCTCGGGGAGCTGTTTTTT
clone size: -; D gene: -; J gene: TRBJ1-1; V gene: TRBV6-5; CDR3 protein: CASMGAGTEAFF; CDR3 DNA: TGTGCCAGCATGGGGGCGGGCACTGAAGCTTTCTTT
clone size: -; D gene: -; J gene: TRBJ2-7; V gene: TRBV23-1; CDR3 protein: CASSQSPDTSSYEQYF; CDR3 DNA: TGCGCCAGCAGTCAATCGCCGGACACCAGCTCCTACGAGCAGTACTTC
clone size: -; D gene: -; J gene: TRBJ1-4; V gene: TRBV5-1; CDR3 protein: CASSLLGQGNEKLFF; CDR3 DNA: TGCGCCAGCAGCTTGTTGGGGCAAGGTAATGAAAAACTGTTTTTT
clone size: -; D gene: TRBD1; J gene: TRBJ1-2; V gene: TRBV6-5; CDR3 protein: CASSPRWGTDGYTF; CDR3 DNA: TGTGCCAGCAGCCCACGTTGGGGGACAGATGGCTACACCTTC
clone size: -; D gene: TRBD2; J gene: TRBJ2-1; V gene: TRBV2; CDR3 protein: CASSVSSGSIHEQFF; CDR3 DNA: TGTGCCAGCAGTGTAAGTAGCGGGAGTATCCATGAGCAGTTCTTC
clone size: -; D gene: TRBD1; J gene: TRBJ1-5; V gene: TRBV19; CDR3 protein: CARTQGTDNQPQHF; CDR3 DNA: TGTGCCAGGACCCAAGGGACAGACAATCAGCCCCAGCATTTT
clone size: -; D gene: TRBD1; J gene: TRBJ2-5; V gene: TRBV6-5; CDR3 protein: CASRPYRGPQETQYF; CDR3 DNA: TGTGCCAGCAGACCCTACAGGGGGCCCCAAGAGACCCAGTACTTC
clone size: -; D gene: TRBD2; J gene: TRBJ2-1; V gene: TRBV7-2; CDR3 protein: CASSLAWGGNEQFF; CDR3 DNA: TGTGCCAGCAGCTTAGCGTGGGGGGGCAATGAGCAGTTCTTC
clone size: -; D gene: TRBD1; J gene: TRBJ2-5; V gene: TRBV5-1; CDR3 protein: CASKDPGGYLETQYF; CDR3 DNA: TGCGCCAGCAAGGACCCAGGGGGCTATTTGGAGACCCAGTACTTC
clone size: -; D gene: -; J gene: TRBJ1-4; V gene: TRBV6-1; CDR3 protein: CASSEVQGATVEKLFF; CDR3 DNA: TGTGCCAGCAGTGAAGTGCAAGGGGCCACGGTTGAAAAACTGTTTTTT
clone size: few; D gene: TRBD2; J gene: TRBJ2-1; V gene: TRBV5-1; CDR3 protein: CASSPGRDSGRHNEQFF; CDR3 DNA: TGCGCCAGCAGCCCGGGTAGGGATAGCGGGAGACACAATGAGCAGTTCTTC
clone size: -; D gene: TRBD1; J gene: TRBJ1-1; V gene: TRBV7-2; CDR3 protein: CASSLSTGPPRNTEAFF; CDR3 DNA: TGTGCCAGCAGCTTGTCGACAGGGCCCCCTCGAAACACTGAAGCTTTCTTT
clone size: once; D gene: -; J gene: TRBJ2-3; V gene: TRBV2; CDR3 protein: CASRRGFPDTQYF; CDR3 DNA: TGTGCCAGCAGGAGAGGGTTTCCAGATACGCAGTATTTT
clone size: -; D gene: TRBD1; J gene: TRBJ2-1; V gene: TRBV7-9; CDR3 protein: CASRRTGDYNEQFF; CDR3 DNA: TGTGCCAGCAGGAGGACAGGGGACTACAATGAGCAGTTCTTC
clone size: -; D gene: TRBD2; J gene: TRBJ2-3; V gene: TRBV7-2; CDR3 protein: CASSPHPSGGAPTQYF; CDR3 DNA: TGTGCCAGCAGCCCGCACCCTAGCGGGGGGGCCCCTACGCAGTATTTT
clone size: -; D gene: -; J gene: TRBJ2-5; V gene: TRBV5-6; CDR3 protein: CASSLRETQYF; CDR3 DNA: TGTGCCAGCAGCTTGCGAGAGACCCAGTACTTC
clone size: -; D gene: -; J gene: TRBJ1-5; V gene: TRBV24-1; CDR3 protein: CATSGQGGQPQHF; CDR3 DNA: TGTGCCACCAGTGGGCAGGGTGGCCAGCCCCAGCATTTT
clone size: many; D gene: TRBD1; J gene: TRBJ2-2; V gene: TRBV19; CDR3 protein: CASRGTGVVGELFF; CDR3 DNA: TGTGCCAGTAGGGGAACAGGGGTGGTCGGGGAGCTGTTTTTT
clone size: -; D gene: TRBD1; J gene: TRBJ1-2; V gene: TRBV7-2; CDR3 protein: CASSSPTGGSNYGYTF; CDR3 DNA: TGTGCCAGCAGCTCGCCTACAGGGGGCTCTAACTATGGCTACACCTTC
clone size: -; D gene: -; J gene: TRBJ1-2; V gene: TRBV5-4; CDR3 protein: CASSLGVPYGYTF; CDR3 DNA: TGTGCCAGCAGCTTGGGAGTGCCCTATGGCTACACCTTC
clone size: few; D gene: -; J gene: TRBJ1-4; V gene: TRBV2; CDR3 protein: CASSEARQGVGKLFF; CDR3 DNA: TGTGCCAGCAGTGAAGCTCGCCAGGGCGTAGGAAAACTGTTTTTT
clone size: -; D gene: -; J gene: TRBJ2-7; V gene: TRBV2; CDR3 protein: CASSSSTTRTYEQYF; CDR3 DNA: TGTGCCAGCAGCTCCTCAACTACAAGAACCTACGAGCAGTACTTC
clone size: -; D gene: -; J gene: TRBJ2-3; V gene: TRBV27; CDR3 protein: CASSLSESTDTQYF; CDR3 DNA: TGTGCCAGCAGTTTATCTGAGAGCACAGATACGCAGTATTTT
clone size: -; D gene: TRBD1; J gene: TRBJ2-7; V gene: TRBV2; CDR3 protein: CASSADRVYEQYF; CDR3 DNA: TGTGCCAGCAGCGCCGACAGGGTGTACGAGCAGTACTTC
clone size: once; D gene: -; J gene: TRBJ1-6; V gene: TRBV4-2; CDR3 protein: CASSQRGNNSPLHF; CDR3 DNA: TGTGCCAGCAGCCAACGGGGAAATAATTCACCCCTCCACTTT
clone size: few; D gene: -; J gene: TRBJ2-1; V gene: TRBV7-2; CDR3 protein: CASSLSGGSSYNEQFF; CDR3 DNA: TGTGCCAGCAGCTTGTCAGGGGGGTCCTCCTACAATGAGCAGTTCTTC
clone size: few; D gene: -; J gene: TRBJ2-7; V gene: TRBV4-1; CDR3 protein: CASSQALRGPYEQYF; CDR3 DNA: TGCGCCAGCAGCCAAGCCCTCAGGGGCCCCTACGAGCAGTACTTC